The following is a T cell receptor (beta chain) sequence with its context. This entry is derived from a study of blood T cells in healthy people across ages. This CDR3 has 14 amino acids. The ends lost 5 bases at V and 8 bases at J; junction bases unmatched: 7. Germline values: CDR1 SGHVS, CDR2 FQNEAQ. For the second PCR, which ran for 7 to 11 cycles, a sample-barcoded 5' primer and a J-beta primer mix were used. Each sample provided no less than 2.5 million CDR3-containing paired-end reads. TCRdb re-called the 5' RACE reads through MiXCR, storing one row per CDR3 protein. The sample holds about 930,000 distinct CDR3 sequences, 25% to 35% seen once. Russia was home to the donors, healthy Caucasian individuals aged roughly 6 to 90. Separately, the same data were catalogued under a study of T cells of mothers and their children. From that report: Sample barcodes plus 2-4 random nucleotides came from the M1S primer. Versus unrelated pairs, overlap was slightly higher in related mother-child pairs, without reaching significance.

The sample consisted of blood. This clonotype was obtained from a woman aged 40 to 49 in good health. The chain recombines TRBV7-8 with TRBJ1-4; 8 nucleotides line up with TRBD1. The CDR3 loop reads CASSVHRGEEKLFF. For the CDR3, the DNA is TGTGCCAGCAGCGTCCACAGGGGGGAGGAAAAACTGTTTTTT.